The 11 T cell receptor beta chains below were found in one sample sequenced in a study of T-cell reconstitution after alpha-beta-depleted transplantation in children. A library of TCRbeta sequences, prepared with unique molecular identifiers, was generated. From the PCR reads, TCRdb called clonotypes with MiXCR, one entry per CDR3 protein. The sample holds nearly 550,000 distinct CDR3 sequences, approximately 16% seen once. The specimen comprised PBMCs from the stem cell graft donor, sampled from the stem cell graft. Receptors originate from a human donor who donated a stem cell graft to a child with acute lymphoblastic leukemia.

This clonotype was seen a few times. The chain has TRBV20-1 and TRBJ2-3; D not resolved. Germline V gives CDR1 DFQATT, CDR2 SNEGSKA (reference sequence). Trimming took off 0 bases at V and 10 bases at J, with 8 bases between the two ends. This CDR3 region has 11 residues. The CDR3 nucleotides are TGCAGTGCTAGAGATCTGGTGGCGCAGTATTTT. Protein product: CSARDLVAQYF.

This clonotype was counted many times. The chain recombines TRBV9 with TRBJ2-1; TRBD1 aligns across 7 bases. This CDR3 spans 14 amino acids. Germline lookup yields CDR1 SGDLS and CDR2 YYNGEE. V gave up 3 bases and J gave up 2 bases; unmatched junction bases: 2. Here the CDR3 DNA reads TGTGCCAGCAGCGCCGGGACAGCCTACAATGAGCAGTTCTTC. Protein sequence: CASSAGTAYNEQFF.

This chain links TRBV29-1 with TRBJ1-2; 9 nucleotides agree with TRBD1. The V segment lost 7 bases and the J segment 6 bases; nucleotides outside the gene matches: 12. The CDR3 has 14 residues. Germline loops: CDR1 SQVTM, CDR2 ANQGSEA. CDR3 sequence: CSAYGTGSVNGYTF. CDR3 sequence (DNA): TGCAGCGCATATGGGACAGGGAGTGTGAATGGCTACACCTTC.

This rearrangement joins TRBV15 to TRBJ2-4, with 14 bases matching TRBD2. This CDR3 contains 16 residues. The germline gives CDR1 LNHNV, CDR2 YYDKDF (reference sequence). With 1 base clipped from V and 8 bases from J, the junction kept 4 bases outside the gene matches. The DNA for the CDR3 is TGTGCCACCAGCAGAGGAGGGACTAGCGGGGGTTACATTCAGTACTTC. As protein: CATSRGGTSGGYIQYF.

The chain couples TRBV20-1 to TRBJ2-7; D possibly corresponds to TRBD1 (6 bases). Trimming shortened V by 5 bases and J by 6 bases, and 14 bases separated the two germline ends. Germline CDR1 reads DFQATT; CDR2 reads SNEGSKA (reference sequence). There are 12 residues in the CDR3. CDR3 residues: CSAFRGLGEQYF. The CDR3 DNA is TGCAGTGCTTTCAGGGGTCTCGGCGAGCAGTACTTC.

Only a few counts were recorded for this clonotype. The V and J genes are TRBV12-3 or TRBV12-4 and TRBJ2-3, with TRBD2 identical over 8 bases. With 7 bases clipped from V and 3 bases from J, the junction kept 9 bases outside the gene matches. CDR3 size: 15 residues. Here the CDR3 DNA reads TGTGCCAGCACCCAAAGAAGACTAGCGACAGATACGCAGTATTTT. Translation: CASTQRRLATDTQYF.

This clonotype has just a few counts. The CDR3 loop is CASSVGPGGSTEAFF. CDR3 DNA sequence: TGTGCCAGCAGCGTAGGTCCGGGGGGAAGCACTGAAGCTTTCTTT. This chain connects TRBV11-2 to TRBJ1-1, with D possibly matching TRBD1 (5 bases). The V and J ends lost 5 bases and 4 bases respectively, with 17 bases between them. In germline, CDR1 is SGHAT, CDR2 FQNNGV. This CDR3 comprises 15 residues.

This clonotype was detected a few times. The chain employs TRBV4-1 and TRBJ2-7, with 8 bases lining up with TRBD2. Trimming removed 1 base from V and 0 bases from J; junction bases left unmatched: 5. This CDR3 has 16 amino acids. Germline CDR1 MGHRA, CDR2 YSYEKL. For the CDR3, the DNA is TGCGCCAGCAGCCAAGGGGGGGGACTAGGCTCCTACGAGCAGTACTTC. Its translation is CASSQGGGLGSYEQYF.

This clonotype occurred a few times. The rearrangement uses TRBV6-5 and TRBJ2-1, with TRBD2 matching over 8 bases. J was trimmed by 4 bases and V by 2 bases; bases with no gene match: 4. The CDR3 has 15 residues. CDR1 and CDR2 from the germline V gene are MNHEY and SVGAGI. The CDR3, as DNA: TGTGCCAGCAGTTACGAACTAGCGGTTTACAATGAGCAGTTCTTC. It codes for CASSYELAVYNEQFF.

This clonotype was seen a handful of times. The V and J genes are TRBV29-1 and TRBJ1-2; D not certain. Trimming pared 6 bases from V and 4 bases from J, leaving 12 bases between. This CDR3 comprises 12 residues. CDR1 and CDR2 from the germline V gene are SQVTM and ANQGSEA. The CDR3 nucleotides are TGCAGCGTGCCGGACGGGTTCTATGGCTACACCTTC. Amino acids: CSVPDGFYGYTF.

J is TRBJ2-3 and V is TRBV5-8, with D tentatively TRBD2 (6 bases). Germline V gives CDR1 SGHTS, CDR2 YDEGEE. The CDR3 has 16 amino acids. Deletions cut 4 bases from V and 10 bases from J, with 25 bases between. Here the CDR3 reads CASSPRDSPSFDSQYF. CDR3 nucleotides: TGTGCCAGCAGCCCCCGGGACTCGCCTTCGTTCGACTCGCAGTATTTT.